These 11 T cell receptor beta chains came from one sample sequenced in a study of T cell responses to AZD1222 COVID-19 vaccine. Only in-frame clones appear in the TCRdb table, and some are missing; sequencing was by immunoSEQ multiplex PCR. This table holds around 180,000 clones, about nine tenths found once. The source material was peripheral blood, sampled on day 0 of AZD1222 vaccination. The receptor set was obtained from an adult in good health.

V is TRBV10-1 and J is TRBJ2-7; a weak D match, TRBD2 (5 bases). This CDR3 region has 15 residues. CDR1 WNHNN and CDR2 SYGVQD come from the germline V gene (reference sequence). The V end lost 2 bases, the J end lost 5 bases, and 16 bases lay between the germline ends. The CDR3 region is CASSERVGPGNEQYF. The DNA for the CDR3 is TGCGCCAGCAGTGAGAGGGTCGGACCGGGAAACGAGCAGTACTTC.

The chain uses TRBV6-5 and TRBJ1-2, with D perhaps matching TRBD1 (6 bases). Germline CDR1 and CDR2: MNHEY and SVGAGI. This CDR3 is 12 amino acids long. The V end was cut by 9 bases, the J end by 7 bases, with 15 bases between. CDR3 region: CASGQFLSGYTF. The CDR3 DNA sequence: TGTGCCAGTGGACAGTTTCTTTCTGGCTACACCTTC.

The chain carries TRBV7-7 and TRBJ2-5, with D hard to call. The CDR3 is 15 residues long. V shed 1 base and J shed 5 bases, with 14 bases lying between them. Germline CDR1 SSHAT, CDR2 FNYEAQ (reference sequence). CDR3 coding DNA: TGTGCCAGCAGCTTAGAGGCTAGAAGATCGGAGACCCAGTACTTC. The encoded protein is CASSLEARRSETQYF. Supplemented by reference TRBV7-7 and TRBJ2-5, the full variable domain reads GAGVSQSPRYKVTKRGQDVTLRCDPISSHATLYWYQQALGQGPEFLTYFNYEAQPDKSGLPSDRFSAERPEGSISTLTIQRTEQRDSAMYRCASSLEARRSETQYFGPGTRLLVL.

This clone was observed once. CDR3 in amino acids: CASSFGSSYNSPLHF. DNA for the CDR3: TGTGCCAGCAGTTTTGGGAGCTCCTATAATTCACCCCTCCACTTT. The rearrangement uses TRBV28 and TRBJ1-6, with D hard to call. CDR3 length: 15 residues. The V end lost 3 bases, the J end lost 0 bases, and 6 bases lay between the germline ends. Germline values: CDR1 MDHEN, CDR2 SYDVKM.

The gene calls are TRBV2 and TRBJ2-1; the match to TRBD2 covers 12 bases. V gave up 8 bases and J gave up 3 bases; unmatched junction bases: 2. The CDR3 is 14 amino acids. Per germline, CDR1 SNHLY and CDR2 FYNNEI. In nucleotides, the CDR3 is TGTGCCAGCCAGACTAGCGGGAGCTACAATGAGCAGTTCTTC. It is translated as CASQTSGSYNEQFF. Complete variable domain (other parts from reference TRBV2 and TRBJ2-1): EPEVTQTPSHQVTQMGQEVILRCVPISNHLYFYWYRQILGQKVEFLVSFYNNEISEKSEIFDDQFSVERPDGSNFTLKIRSTKLEDSAMYFCASQTSGSYNEQFFGPGTRLTVL.

The rearrangement links TRBV5-5 to TRBJ2-7, with 7 bases fitting TRBD2. Germline CDR1 is SGHKS and CDR2 is YYEKEE (reference sequence). J lost 2 bases, V lost 0 bases, and 5 bases had no gene match. The CDR3 is made up of 15 amino acids. The DNA for the CDR3 is TGTGCCAGCAGCTTGGTTCCAAGCGGGACCTACGAGCAGTACTTC. Its protein is CASSLVPSGTYEQYF.

V and J are TRBV29-1 and TRBJ2-3, with TRBD1 identical over 9 bases. Germline values: CDR1 SQVTM, CDR2 ANQGSEA. V was clipped by 7 bases and J by 3 bases; unmatched bases: 8. The CDR3 extends over 14 amino acids. This CDR3 reads CSARKDRGTDTQYF. In nucleotides, the CDR3 is TGCAGCGCCCGTAAGGACAGGGGAACAGATACGCAGTATTTT.

The V call is TRBV19, the J call TRBJ1-4; D not resolved. V lost 4 bases to trimming and J lost 0 bases, with 6 bases between them. The CDR3 is made up of 14 amino acids. CDR1 LNHDA and CDR2 SQIVND come from the germline V gene (reference sequence). The CDR3 DNA reads as TGTGCCAGTAGTAATTACGCAACTAATGAAAAACTGTTTTTT. Protein: CASSNYATNEKLFF.

Here the CDR3 reads CASSLYFLETQYF. The CDR3 DNA sequence: TGTGCCAGCAGTTTATATTTTCTGGAGACCCAGTACTTC. The genes are TRBV27 and TRBJ2-5, with D unclear. The ends were cut back, 1 base at V and 5 bases at J, with 8 bases in the middle. Germline V lookup: CDR1 MNHEY, CDR2 SMNVEV (reference sequence). CDR3 length: 13 residues.

This chain joins TRBV21-1 and TRBJ2-7; the table gives TRBD1 as D, unverified against the DNA. TRBV21-1 is an annotated pseudogene. The CDR3 has 14 residues. The CDR3 region is CASSNLRQACEQYF. The CDR3 DNA is TGTGCCAGCAGCAACCTAAGACAGGCCTGCGAGCAGTACTTC.

The chain is built from TRBV19 and TRBJ1-3; the D gene is possibly TRBD1 (5 bases). The CDR3 contains 17 residues. Germline assignment: CDR1 LNHDA and CDR2 SQIVND (reference sequence). Trimming shortened V by 0 bases and J by 5 bases, and 17 bases separated the two germline ends. The CDR3 nucleotides read TGTGCCAGTAGTATAGATGGGACCTTCGTCGGGAGAAACACCATATATTTT. Translation: CASSIDGTFVGRNTIYF.